This T cell receptor beta chain was profiled in a study of Ad26.COV2.S vaccination and SARS-CoV-2 variants. Turning to the study itself: The donor was enrolled in the Ad26.COV2.S arm of the COV1001 trial.

Documented treatment: 15 to 20 received Ad26.COV2.S at low or high dose, single or two shots; a few received placebo; per-sample allocation not given. Vaccine and placebo recipients were sampled on day 63 after the first injection. This table comes from immunoSEQ multiplex PCR, and its TCRdb copy is limited to in-frame clones, with some not included. The repertoire includes under 300,000 clones, around 90% of them detected once, and about 2.7% sits in the top ten. V trimming: 7 bases; J trimming: 5 bases; junction bases outside the gene matches: 8. This CDR3 contains 14 residues. Germline V gene sequence: CDR1 SGHRS, CDR2 YFSETQ.

V usage is TRBV5-1 and J usage is TRBJ2-1; 8 bases are shared with TRBD1. The clonotype comes from a person aged 18-60 years who received the Ad26.COV2.S COVID-19 vaccine or a placebo. The source was peripheral blood, collected in a trial of Ad26.COV2.S vaccine versus placebo. The CDR3 nucleotides are TGCGCCAGCGGCCCTTTGACAGGGGACAATGAGCAGTTCTTC. It encodes CASGPLTGDNEQFF.